Listed below are T cell receptor beta chains from one sample, sequenced in a study of CD8 T cells in ankylosing spondylitis. TCRdb processed the 5' RACE reads anew with MiXCR; each CDR3 protein has one entry. The repertoire holds fewer than 550,000 distinct CDR3 sequences, with about 5% as singletons. The specimen sequenced was blood, either unsorted or a sorted T cell fraction (not recorded which). The receptors come from a male donor with ankylosing spondylitis. CDR3s include the opening cysteine and the closing phenylalanine or tryptophan. The order of the fields is D gene, V gene, J gene, clone size, CDR3 DNA, CDR3 protein. D genes are given only for firm matches. The size of a clone is reported for some rows only, either as once, few or many, or as a class for expanded clones.

d_gene: TRBD2
v_gene: TRBV7-8
j_gene: TRBJ2-1
abundance: many
CDR3nt: TGTGCCAGCAGTCGGACTAGCGGGAGTGCTAATGAGCAGTTCTTC
CDR3aa: CASSRTSGSANEQFF

d_gene: NA
v_gene: TRBV7-9
j_gene: TRBJ2-5
abundance: many
CDR3nt: TGTGCCAGCAGCTCCTCCCCCTTAGGAGAGACCCAGTACTTC
CDR3aa: CASSSSPLGETQYF

d_gene: TRBD1
v_gene: TRBV18
j_gene: TRBJ1-1
abundance: many
CDR3nt: TGTGCCAGCTCACCCACAGGGGCGGACACTGAAGCTTTCTTT
CDR3aa: CASSPTGADTEAFF

d_gene: TRBD2
v_gene: TRBV4-1
j_gene: TRBJ2-1
abundance: NA
CDR3nt: TGCGCCAGCAGCCAAGATGGGACTAGCGGGAGAAAGCAGTTCTTC
CDR3aa: CASSQDGTSGRKQFF

d_gene: TRBD1
v_gene: TRBV6-1
j_gene: TRBJ1-5
abundance: many
CDR3nt: TGTGCCAGCAGGACAGGGCGCAATCAGCCCCAGCATTTT
CDR3aa: CASRTGRNQPQHF

d_gene: NA
v_gene: TRBV5-1
j_gene: TRBJ1-4
abundance: many
CDR3nt: TGCGCCAGCAGCCCGACGCACAGCGCAACTAATGAAAAACTGTTTTTT
CDR3aa: CASSPTHSATNEKLFF

d_gene: NA
v_gene: TRBV15
j_gene: TRBJ1-1
abundance: many
CDR3nt: TGTGCCACCAGCTTAGTGGTGGGAACTGAAGCTTTCTTT
CDR3aa: CATSLVVGTEAFF

d_gene: TRBD1
v_gene: TRBV28
j_gene: TRBJ2-7
abundance: few
CDR3nt: TGTGCCAGTGGTAGACAGGGAAACGAGCAGTACTTC
CDR3aa: CASGRQGNEQYF

d_gene: NA
v_gene: TRBV4-2
j_gene: TRBJ1-5
abundance: many
CDR3nt: TGTGCCAGCAGCCATTCCAGGGCAAATCAGCCCCAGCATTTT
CDR3aa: CASSHSRANQPQHF

d_gene: NA
v_gene: TRBV3-1
j_gene: TRBJ2-1
abundance: many
CDR3nt: TGTGCCAGCAGCCTCAAGGGAGACGGGCAGTTCTTC
CDR3aa: CASSLKGDGQFF

d_gene: NA
v_gene: TRBV29-1
j_gene: TRBJ1-1
abundance: many
CDR3nt: TGCAGCGCCTACCCACAGGGCCGGAACACTGAAGCTTTCTTT
CDR3aa: CSAYPQGRNTEAFF

d_gene: NA
v_gene: TRBV5-1
j_gene: TRBJ1-2
abundance: NA
CDR3nt: TGCGCCAGCAGCTTGACAAGACAGGACTACACCTTC
CDR3aa: CASSLTRQDYTF

d_gene: NA
v_gene: TRBV12-3/TRBV12-4
j_gene: TRBJ1-3
abundance: many
CDR3nt: TGTGCCAGCAGCCCGAACGGAAACACCATATATTTT
CDR3aa: CASSPNGNTIYF

d_gene: TRBD1
v_gene: TRBV6-1
j_gene: TRBJ2-5
abundance: many
CDR3nt: TGTGCCAGCAGGAGGGTGGGACAGGGGCCAGGAGAGACCCAGTACTTC
CDR3aa: CASRRVGQGPGETQYF

d_gene: NA
v_gene: TRBV7-2
j_gene: TRBJ1-6
abundance: many
CDR3nt: TGTGCCAGCAGCCGGGAAGGGACAAATAATTCACCCCTCCACTTT
CDR3aa: CASSREGTNNSPLHF

d_gene: TRBD1
v_gene: TRBV6-5
j_gene: TRBJ1-1
abundance: once
CDR3nt: TGTGCCAGCAGTTCCTCCGGGACAGGGGGCACTGAAGCTTTCTTT
CDR3aa: CASSSSGTGGTEAFF

d_gene: TRBD1
v_gene: TRBV4-3
j_gene: TRBJ1-1
abundance: many
CDR3nt: TGCGCCAGCAGCCAAGCAGACAGGGTCACTGAAGCTTTCTTT
CDR3aa: CASSQADRVTEAFF

d_gene: NA
v_gene: TRBV6-2/TRBV6-3
j_gene: TRBJ2-5
abundance: many
CDR3nt: TGTGCCAGCAGTTATGCCGGACTAAACCAAGAGACCCAGTACTTC
CDR3aa: CASSYAGLNQETQYF

d_gene: NA
v_gene: TRBV20-1
j_gene: TRBJ1-1
abundance: many
CDR3nt: TGCAGTGCTAACACAGATCCGAACACTGAAGCTTTCTTT
CDR3aa: CSANTDPNTEAFF

d_gene: TRBD2
v_gene: TRBV6-4
j_gene: TRBJ2-1
abundance: many
CDR3nt: TGTGCCAGCAGTGTCCGACTAGCGGATTACAATGAGCAGTTCTTC
CDR3aa: CASSVRLADYNEQFF

d_gene: TRBD1
v_gene: TRBV24-1
j_gene: TRBJ2-3
abundance: many
CDR3nt: TGTGCCACCAGTGATTCCGGGACAGGGGGGACAGATACGCAGTATTTT
CDR3aa: CATSDSGTGGTDTQYF

d_gene: NA
v_gene: TRBV24-1
j_gene: TRBJ2-1
abundance: few
CDR3nt: TGTGCCACCAGTGAGTACAATGAGCAGTTCTTC
CDR3aa: CATSEYNEQFF

d_gene: TRBD1
v_gene: TRBV11-2
j_gene: TRBJ1-1
abundance: few
CDR3nt: TGTGCCAGCAGCCTACGGACAGGGAGGGACACTGAAGCTTTCTTT
CDR3aa: CASSLRTGRDTEAFF

d_gene: NA
v_gene: TRBV5-1
j_gene: TRBJ1-2
abundance: NA
CDR3nt: TGCGCCAGCAGCTTGGTTTCGGGGAGCGGCGGTGACTATGGCTACACCTTC
CDR3aa: CASSLVSGSGGDYGYTF

d_gene: NA
v_gene: TRBV7-9
j_gene: TRBJ1-2
abundance: NA
CDR3nt: TGTGCCAGCAGCTTTTCCTATGGCTACACCTTC
CDR3aa: CASSFSYGYTF

d_gene: NA
v_gene: TRBV15
j_gene: TRBJ1-2
abundance: many
CDR3nt: TGTGCCACCACCGGTCAGAGGGGTCTCAGAGCTAACTATGGCTACACCTTC
CDR3aa: CATTGQRGLRANYGYTF

d_gene: NA
v_gene: TRBV20-1
j_gene: TRBJ1-1
abundance: many
CDR3nt: TGCAGTGCGGCCGGGACAACGAACACTGAAGCTTTCTTT
CDR3aa: CSAAGTTNTEAFF

d_gene: TRBD2
v_gene: TRBV11-2
j_gene: TRBJ2-3
abundance: many
CDR3nt: TGTGCCAGCAACCCGACTAGCGGGAGTGCCCCAGATACGCAGTATTTT
CDR3aa: CASNPTSGSAPDTQYF

d_gene: TRBD1
v_gene: TRBV18
j_gene: TRBJ1-5
abundance: NA
CDR3nt: TGTGCCAGCTCATTGACAGGGTACGGGCAGCCCCAGCATTTT
CDR3aa: CASSLTGYGQPQHF

d_gene: NA
v_gene: TRBV5-1
j_gene: TRBJ1-2
abundance: many
CDR3nt: TGCGCCAGCAGCTTGGCGGGGGGCGCAGGGTATGGCTACACCTTC
CDR3aa: CASSLAGGAGYGYTF

d_gene: TRBD2
v_gene: TRBV20-1
j_gene: TRBJ2-7
abundance: NA
CDR3nt: TGCAGTGCCAGGCGTCTAGCGGGGAGCTCCTACGAGCAGTACTTC
CDR3aa: CSARRLAGSSYEQYF

d_gene: NA
v_gene: TRBV4-1
j_gene: TRBJ2-1
abundance: many
CDR3nt: TGCGCCAGCAGCCAAGGAGTAAATGAGCAGTTCTTC
CDR3aa: CASSQGVNEQFF

d_gene: NA
v_gene: TRBV28
j_gene: TRBJ2-1
abundance: few
CDR3nt: TGTGCCAGCAGGGTTAGCGGTCGCACCTACAATGAGCAGTTCTTC
CDR3aa: CASRVSGRTYNEQFF

d_gene: NA
v_gene: TRBV29-1
j_gene: TRBJ1-4
abundance: many
CDR3nt: TGCAGCGTTGTCGGACGGAATAATGAAAAACTGTTTTTT
CDR3aa: CSVVGRNNEKLFF

d_gene: NA
v_gene: TRBV20-1
j_gene: TRBJ1-4
abundance: many
CDR3nt: TGCAGTTGCTTAAGGGAGGAAAAACTGTTTTTT
CDR3aa: CSCLREEKLFF

d_gene: NA
v_gene: TRBV7-9
j_gene: TRBJ2-7
abundance: many
CDR3nt: TGTGCCAGCAACCAACAGGGCTCCTACGAGCAGTACTTC
CDR3aa: CASNQQGSYEQYF

d_gene: NA
v_gene: TRBV29-1
j_gene: TRBJ2-3
abundance: many
CDR3nt: TGCAGCGCCGGGACTAGCACAGATACGCAGTATTTT
CDR3aa: CSAGTSTDTQYF

d_gene: TRBD2
v_gene: TRBV5-1
j_gene: TRBJ2-5
abundance: NA
CDR3nt: TGCGCCAGCAAACCTCTAGCGGGAGTGGCAGAGACCCAGTACTTC
CDR3aa: CASKPLAGVAETQYF

d_gene: TRBD2
v_gene: TRBV11-2
j_gene: TRBJ2-1
abundance: many
CDR3nt: TGTGCCAGCAGCTTAGATCCTAGCGGGGAACTTCCATTCTTC
CDR3aa: CASSLDPSGELPFF

d_gene: NA
v_gene: TRBV4-3
j_gene: TRBJ1-2
abundance: many
CDR3nt: TGCGCCAGCAGCCAAGATCCCCGAACAAACTATGGCTACACCTTC
CDR3aa: CASSQDPRTNYGYTF

d_gene: NA
v_gene: TRBV5-1
j_gene: TRBJ1-2
abundance: many
CDR3nt: TGCGCCAGCAGCTTGGAGTCGGAGGGTGGCTACACCTTC
CDR3aa: CASSLESEGGYTF

d_gene: NA
v_gene: TRBV20-1
j_gene: TRBJ2-1
abundance: NA
CDR3nt: TGCAGTGCCCGGACCCCCGCCTTGATCAATGAGCAGTTCTTC
CDR3aa: CSARTPALINEQFF

d_gene: NA
v_gene: TRBV28
j_gene: TRBJ2-2
abundance: many
CDR3nt: TGTGCCAGCAGTTCTCCGGGGGCGAACACCGGGGAGCTGTTTTTT
CDR3aa: CASSSPGANTGELFF

d_gene: NA
v_gene: TRBV21-1
j_gene: TRBJ2-6
abundance: NA
CDR3nt: TGTGCCAGCAGCAAAAAGACTTTAGGGGGGGCCAACGTCCTGACTTTC
CDR3aa: CASSKKTLGGANVLTF

d_gene: NA
v_gene: TRBV9
j_gene: TRBJ2-5
abundance: few
CDR3nt: TGTGCCAGCAGCGAGGGACCACGGGAGACCCAGTACTTC
CDR3aa: CASSEGPRETQYF